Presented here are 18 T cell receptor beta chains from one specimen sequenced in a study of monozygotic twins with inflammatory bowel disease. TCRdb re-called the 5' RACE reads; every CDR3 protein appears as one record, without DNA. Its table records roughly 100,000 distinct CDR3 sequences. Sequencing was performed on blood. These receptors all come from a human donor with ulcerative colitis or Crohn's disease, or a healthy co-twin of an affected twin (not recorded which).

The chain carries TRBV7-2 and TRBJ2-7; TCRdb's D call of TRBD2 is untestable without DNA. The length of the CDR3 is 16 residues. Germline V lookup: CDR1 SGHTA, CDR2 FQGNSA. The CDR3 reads CASSLTGTRAPYEQYF.

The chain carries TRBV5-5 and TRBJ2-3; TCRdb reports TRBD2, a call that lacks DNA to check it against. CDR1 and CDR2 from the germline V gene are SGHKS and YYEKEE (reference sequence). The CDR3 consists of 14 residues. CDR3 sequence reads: CATVAGGAADTQYF.

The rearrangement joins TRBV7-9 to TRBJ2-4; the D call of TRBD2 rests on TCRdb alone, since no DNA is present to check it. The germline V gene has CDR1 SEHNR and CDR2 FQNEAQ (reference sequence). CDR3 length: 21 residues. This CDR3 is CASPWTSGRKNVYLAKNIQYF.

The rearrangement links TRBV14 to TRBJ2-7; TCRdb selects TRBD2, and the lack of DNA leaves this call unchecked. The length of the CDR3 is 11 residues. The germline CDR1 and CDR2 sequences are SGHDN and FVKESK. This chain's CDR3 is CASRAGREQYF.

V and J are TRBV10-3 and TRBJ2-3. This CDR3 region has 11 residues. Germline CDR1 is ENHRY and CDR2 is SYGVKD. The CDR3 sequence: CAILSTDTQYF.

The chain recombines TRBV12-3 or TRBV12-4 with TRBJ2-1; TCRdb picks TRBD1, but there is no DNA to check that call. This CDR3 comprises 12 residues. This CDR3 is CASSLRGDWQFF.

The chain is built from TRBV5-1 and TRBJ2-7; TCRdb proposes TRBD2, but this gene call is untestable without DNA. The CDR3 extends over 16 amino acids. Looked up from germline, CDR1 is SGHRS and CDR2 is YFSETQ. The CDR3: CASSLSGGRVSYEQYF. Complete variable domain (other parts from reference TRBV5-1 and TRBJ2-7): KAGVTQTPRYLIKTRGQQVTLSCSPISGHRSVSWYQQTPGQGLQFLFEYFSETQRNKGNFPGRFSGRQFSNSRSEMNVSTLELGDSALYLCASSLSGGRVSYEQYFGPGTRLTVT.

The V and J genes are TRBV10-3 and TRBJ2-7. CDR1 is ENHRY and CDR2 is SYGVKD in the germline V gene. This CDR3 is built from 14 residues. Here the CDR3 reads CAISEQVTLREQYF.

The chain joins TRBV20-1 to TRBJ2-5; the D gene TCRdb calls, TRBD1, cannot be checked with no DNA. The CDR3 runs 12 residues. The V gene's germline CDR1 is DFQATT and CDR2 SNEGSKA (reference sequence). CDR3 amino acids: CSATGQQETQYF.

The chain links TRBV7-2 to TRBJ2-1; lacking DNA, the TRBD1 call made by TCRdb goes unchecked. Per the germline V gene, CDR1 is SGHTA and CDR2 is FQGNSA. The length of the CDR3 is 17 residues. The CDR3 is CASSFLGRGISYNEQFF.

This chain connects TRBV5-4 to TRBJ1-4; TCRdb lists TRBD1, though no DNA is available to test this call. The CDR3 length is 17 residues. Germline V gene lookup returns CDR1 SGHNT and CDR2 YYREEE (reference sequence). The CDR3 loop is CASSLGGQRGLAEKLFF.

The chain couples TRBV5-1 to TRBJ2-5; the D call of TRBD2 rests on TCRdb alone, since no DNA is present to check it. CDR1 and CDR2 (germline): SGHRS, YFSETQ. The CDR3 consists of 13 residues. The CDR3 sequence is CASRRARGETQYF.

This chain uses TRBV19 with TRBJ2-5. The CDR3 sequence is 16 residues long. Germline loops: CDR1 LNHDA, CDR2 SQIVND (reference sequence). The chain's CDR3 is CASSTPNGPGQETQYF. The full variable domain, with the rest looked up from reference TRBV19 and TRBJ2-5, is DGGITQSPKYLFRKEGQNVTLSCEQNLNHDAMYWYRQDPGQGLRLIYYSQIVNDFQKGDIAEGYSVSREKKESFPLTVTSAQKNPTAFYLCASSTPNGPGQETQYFGPGTRLLVL.

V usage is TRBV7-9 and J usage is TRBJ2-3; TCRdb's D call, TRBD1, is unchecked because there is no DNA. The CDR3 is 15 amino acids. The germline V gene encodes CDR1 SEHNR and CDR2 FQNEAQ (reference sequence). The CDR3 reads CASSSTGGAEDTQYF.

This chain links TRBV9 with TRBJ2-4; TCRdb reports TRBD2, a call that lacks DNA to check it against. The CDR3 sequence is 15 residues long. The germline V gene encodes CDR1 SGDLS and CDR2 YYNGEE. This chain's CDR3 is CASSVDSGWANIQYF. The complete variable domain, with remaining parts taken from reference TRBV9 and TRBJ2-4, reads DSGVTQTPKHLITATGQRVTLRCSPRSGDLSVYWYQQSLDQGLQFLIQYYNGEERAKGNILERFSAQQFPDLHSELNLSSLELGDSALYFCASSVDSGWANIQYFGAGTRLSVL.

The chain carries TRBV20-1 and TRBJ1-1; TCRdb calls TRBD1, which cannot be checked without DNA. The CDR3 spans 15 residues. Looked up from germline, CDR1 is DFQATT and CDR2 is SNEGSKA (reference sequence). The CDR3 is CSARLGGKMNTEVFF.

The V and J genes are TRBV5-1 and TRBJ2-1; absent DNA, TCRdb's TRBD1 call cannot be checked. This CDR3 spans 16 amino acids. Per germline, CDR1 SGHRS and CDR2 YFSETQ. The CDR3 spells CASNGRGSSSYNEQFF.

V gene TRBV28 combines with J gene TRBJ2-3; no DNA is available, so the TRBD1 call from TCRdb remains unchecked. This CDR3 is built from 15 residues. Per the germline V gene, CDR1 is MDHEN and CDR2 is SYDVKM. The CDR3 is CASRDRGSRTDTQYF.